This is a list of T cell receptor beta chains from one sample in a study of regulatory T cells in long-lasting Graves disease. TCRdb independently ran MiXCR on the multiplex PCR reads; one entry per CDR3 protein. The sample shows fewer than 450,000 distinct CDR3 sequences, less than 25% of them seen only once. The specimen comprised peripheral blood mononuclear cells (PBMCs), sampled when the disease was refractory, from a patient treated with antithyroid drugs. The receptors derive from a female donor with Graves disease. Both conserved end residues are part of each CDR3. D genes are given only for firm matches. Expanded clones are given a class, and other clones once, few, many or no size at all.

abundance: .
d_gene: TRBD1
j_gene: TRBJ2-2
v_gene: TRBV5-6
CDR3nt: TGTGCCAGCACCCGACTAAGGACAGGTTTGGTCACCGGGGAGCTGTTTTTT
CDR3aa: CASTRLRTGLVTGELFF

abundance: .
d_gene: TRBD1
j_gene: TRBJ1-6
v_gene: TRBV4-1
CDR3nt: TGCGCCAGCAGCCAAGATCGAGGGGGCGAATCACCCCTCCACTTT
CDR3aa: CASSQDRGGESPLHF

abundance: few
d_gene: .
j_gene: TRBJ1-2
v_gene: TRBV25-1
CDR3nt: TGTGCCAGCCGCCAGGCAGGCCTAGGCTACACCTTC
CDR3aa: CASRQAGLGYTF

abundance: few
d_gene: TRBD1
j_gene: TRBJ1-1
v_gene: TRBV14
CDR3nt: TGTGCCAGCAGCCAAGATTTGGAAACAGGGGGTCTGACTGAAGCTTTCTTT
CDR3aa: CASSQDLETGGLTEAFF

abundance: .
d_gene: TRBD2
j_gene: TRBJ2-2
v_gene: TRBV27
CDR3nt: TGTGCCAGCAGTTTATCGGTACTAGCGGGGGGGGGTAACACCGGGGAGCTGTTTTTT
CDR3aa: CASSLSVLAGGGNTGELFF

abundance: many
d_gene: .
j_gene: TRBJ2-7
v_gene: TRBV28
CDR3nt: TGTGCCAGCAGTTTATTCGCGGACTCCTACGAGCAGTACTTC
CDR3aa: CASSLFADSYEQYF

abundance: many
d_gene: TRBD1
j_gene: TRBJ1-2
v_gene: TRBV12-3/TRBV12-4
CDR3nt: TGTGCCAGCAGTGTGACCACCGGGACAGGGAATGGCTACACCTTC
CDR3aa: CASSVTTGTGNGYTF

abundance: many
d_gene: .
j_gene: TRBJ1-1
v_gene: TRBV7-9
CDR3nt: TGTGCCAGCAGCAAATCCCAAGCACAGCGCGGTGAAGCTTTCTTT
CDR3aa: CASSKSQAQRGEAFF

abundance: many
d_gene: .
j_gene: TRBJ1-4
v_gene: TRBV27
CDR3nt: TGTGCCAGCAGTAAGCAGGGATGGAATGGAGAAAAACTGTTTTTT
CDR3aa: CASSKQGWNGEKLFF

abundance: many
d_gene: TRBD1
j_gene: TRBJ1-1
v_gene: TRBV12-3/TRBV12-4
CDR3nt: TGTGCCAGCAGTTTAGGGGCAGGGGGTGAGACTGAAGCTTTCTTT
CDR3aa: CASSLGAGGETEAFF

abundance: many
d_gene: TRBD2
j_gene: TRBJ2-5
v_gene: TRBV6-1
CDR3nt: TGTGCCAGCAGACCGGGACTAGCGGCTATAAACCAAGAGACCCAGTACTTC
CDR3aa: CASRPGLAAINQETQYF

abundance: few
d_gene: TRBD1
j_gene: TRBJ2-2
v_gene: TRBV2
CDR3nt: TGTGCCAGCACGACAGGGGGCTTCACCGGGGAGCTGTTTTTT
CDR3aa: CASTTGGFTGELFF

abundance: few
d_gene: .
j_gene: TRBJ1-5
v_gene: TRBV6-5
CDR3nt: TGTGCCAGCAGTTTCGCCACAGGTAGCAATCAGCCCCAGCATTTT
CDR3aa: CASSFATGSNQPQHF

abundance: many
d_gene: .
j_gene: TRBJ1-1
v_gene: TRBV20-1
CDR3nt: TGCAGTGCCAAGACAGGATTGAACACTGAAGCTTTCTTT
CDR3aa: CSAKTGLNTEAFF

abundance: few
d_gene: .
j_gene: TRBJ2-7
v_gene: TRBV11-2
CDR3nt: TGTGCCAGTACACAGGGAACCTACGAGCAGTACTTC
CDR3aa: CASTQGTYEQYF

abundance: many
d_gene: TRBD2
j_gene: TRBJ2-5
v_gene: TRBV12-3/TRBV12-4
CDR3nt: TGTGCCAGCAGTTTAGACCCCCGGCTAGCGGAGAGGTACCAAGAGACCCAGTACTTC
CDR3aa: CASSLDPRLAERYQETQYF

abundance: .
d_gene: .
j_gene: TRBJ1-1
v_gene: TRBV7-2
CDR3nt: TGTGCCAGCAGCTTAAGGGTGACACCCCAGCACACTGAAGCTTTCTTT
CDR3aa: CASSLRVTPQHTEAFF

abundance: .
d_gene: TRBD2
j_gene: TRBJ2-2
v_gene: TRBV28
CDR3nt: TGTGCCATCACGAGTCATTCTAGCGGGAACACCGGGGAGCTGTTTTTT
CDR3aa: CAITSHSSGNTGELFF

abundance: .
d_gene: .
j_gene: TRBJ1-1
v_gene: TRBV14
CDR3nt: TGTGCCAGCAGCCAACCAGGGCGTGGGACTGAAGCTTTCTTT
CDR3aa: CASSQPGRGTEAFF

abundance: many
d_gene: .
j_gene: TRBJ1-6
v_gene: TRBV7-2
CDR3nt: TGTGCCAGCAGCTCTTCAGGGGACTATAATTCACCCCTCCACTTT
CDR3aa: CASSSSGDYNSPLHF

abundance: .
d_gene: .
j_gene: TRBJ1-1
v_gene: TRBV7-9
CDR3nt: TGTGCCAGCAGCTTAGCGGAAAGGGGCCCTTACACTGAAGCTTTCTTT
CDR3aa: CASSLAERGPYTEAFF

abundance: few
d_gene: .
j_gene: TRBJ2-3
v_gene: TRBV29-1
CDR3nt: TGCAGCGTTTCCCCACAGAGCACAGATACGCAGTATTTT
CDR3aa: CSVSPQSTDTQYF

abundance: .
d_gene: .
j_gene: TRBJ1-2
v_gene: TRBV6-1
CDR3nt: TGTGCCAGCAGAACCGACGGCCTGTTGAGCTACACCTTC
CDR3aa: CASRTDGLLSYTF

abundance: few
d_gene: .
j_gene: TRBJ1-5
v_gene: TRBV30
CDR3nt: TGTGCCTGGGGGGAAAATCAGCCCCAGCATTTT
CDR3aa: CAWGENQPQHF

abundance: .
d_gene: .
j_gene: TRBJ2-7
v_gene: TRBV29-1
CDR3nt: TGCAGCGTTAAGGGACTTGCCTACGAGCAGTACTTC
CDR3aa: CSVKGLAYEQYF

abundance: few
d_gene: .
j_gene: TRBJ2-4
v_gene: TRBV6-2/TRBV6-3
CDR3nt: TGTGCCAGCAGTTACAGGGAGACTTTAGCCAAAAACATTCAGTACTTC
CDR3aa: CASSYRETLAKNIQYF

abundance: few
d_gene: TRBD1
j_gene: TRBJ1-3
v_gene: TRBV5-6
CDR3nt: TGTGCCAGCAGCCCGGTGGGACAGGAGTTCTCTGGAAACACCATATATTTT
CDR3aa: CASSPVGQEFSGNTIYF

abundance: .
d_gene: .
j_gene: TRBJ2-7
v_gene: TRBV5-4
CDR3nt: TGTGCCAGCAGCTTGAGGGAGACTGACTACGAGCAGTACTTC
CDR3aa: CASSLRETDYEQYF

abundance: .
d_gene: TRBD2
j_gene: TRBJ2-7
v_gene: TRBV10-3
CDR3nt: TGTGCCATCAGTGTAGATAGCGGGAGGAGCTCCTACGAGCAGTACTTC
CDR3aa: CAISVDSGRSSYEQYF

abundance: few
d_gene: .
j_gene: TRBJ2-7
v_gene: TRBV7-2
CDR3nt: TGTGCCAGCAGCCCGGATCAGGGACCCTACGAGCAGTACTTC
CDR3aa: CASSPDQGPYEQYF

abundance: many
d_gene: .
j_gene: TRBJ1-2
v_gene: TRBV12-3/TRBV12-4
CDR3nt: TGTGCCAGCAGTCGCACCGGGGCCGCGGTTGGGGGCTACACCTTC
CDR3aa: CASSRTGAAVGGYTF

abundance: many
d_gene: .
j_gene: TRBJ1-5
v_gene: TRBV28
CDR3nt: TGTGCCAGCAGCCTCCACAGGGAATTTCGAAATCAGCCCCAGCATTTT
CDR3aa: CASSLHREFRNQPQHF

abundance: few
d_gene: TRBD1
j_gene: TRBJ2-7
v_gene: TRBV7-9
CDR3nt: TGTGCCAGCAGCGCTCGAGGACAGGGCTTGAACTACGAGCAGTACTTC
CDR3aa: CASSARGQGLNYEQYF

abundance: few
d_gene: .
j_gene: TRBJ1-1
v_gene: TRBV19
CDR3nt: TGTGCCAGTAGTATAGGCCCAGGGAACACTGAAGCTTTCTTT
CDR3aa: CASSIGPGNTEAFF

abundance: .
d_gene: .
j_gene: TRBJ2-2
v_gene: TRBV7-2
CDR3nt: TGTGCCAGCAGCTTAGGGATCCTAGCGCGGACCGGGGAGCTGTTTTTT
CDR3aa: CASSLGILARTGELFF

abundance: few
d_gene: .
j_gene: TRBJ1-2
v_gene: TRBV10-3
CDR3nt: TGTGCCATCGCTGGCGAGTCGAACTATGGCTACACCTTC
CDR3aa: CAIAGESNYGYTF

abundance: many
d_gene: TRBD2
j_gene: TRBJ2-5
v_gene: TRBV10-3
CDR3nt: TGTGCCATCAGTGTACTAGCGGGGCCCCAAGAGACCCAGTACTTC
CDR3aa: CAISVLAGPQETQYF

abundance: few
d_gene: .
j_gene: TRBJ2-5
v_gene: TRBV20-1
CDR3nt: TGCAGTGCTAGAGATCGAGTGTTAGCGAACCAAGAGACCCAGTACTTC
CDR3aa: CSARDRVLANQETQYF

abundance: few
d_gene: TRBD1
j_gene: TRBJ2-7
v_gene: TRBV6-1
CDR3nt: TGTGCCAGCAGAGCTGGGGACAGTCCTCCCGAGCAGTACTTC
CDR3aa: CASRAGDSPPEQYF

abundance: many
d_gene: TRBD2
j_gene: TRBJ2-7
v_gene: TRBV12-3/TRBV12-4
CDR3nt: TGTGCCAGCAGTCAGCCGGGACTACCCGCGGAACAGTACTTC
CDR3aa: CASSQPGLPAEQYF

abundance: few
d_gene: TRBD1
j_gene: TRBJ2-2
v_gene: TRBV11-2
CDR3nt: TGTGCCAGCAGCTTAGGCCGGGGACAGGGTCATCTCAGCACCGGGGAGCTGTTTTTT
CDR3aa: CASSLGRGQGHLSTGELFF

abundance: many
d_gene: .
j_gene: TRBJ1-2
v_gene: TRBV18
CDR3nt: TGTGCCAGCTCCCGCGGGGCGAAGGGGATGGATGGCTACACCTTC
CDR3aa: CASSRGAKGMDGYTF